The present TCR beta chain was sequenced within a study of blood T cell repertoires in COVID-19 (TCRdb year 2020). Regarding the study in general: The collaborator samples originated in the United States, Italy and Spain and spanned the acute and convalescent phases of COVID-19. The material from the prospective study consisted of cDNA or gDNA derived from T cells, B-cell-depleted T cells, or PBMCs. Subjects who had been exposed to COVID-19, were actively infected with it, or had recovered from it provided the deeply sampled blood TCRbeta repertoires that made up the dataset. The repertoires were made available in a free public database intended to serve as a resource for research on the immune response to SARS-CoV-2. Samples came from the ongoing ImmuneRACE study (first 160 participants) plus 1,254 subjects from 6 global collaborators. Nearly every sample came with metadata listing a de-identified subject ID, COVID-19 status, age in years and sex. Where HLA class I and class II types were available, the types were taken from metadata supplied by the sample provider, not from assay-based typing.

For this clone: The specificity of this receptor is unknown. No base qualities exist here, and no much larger clone lies one base off it.

TCRbeta CDR3 regions were amplified from genomic DNA using the immunoSEQ Assay, a bias-controlled multiplex PCR. Processing in the source paper ran as follows. The number of nucleated cells in each sample was estimated from the amplification of reference gene primers within the assay. To quantify the absolute abundance of each unique TCRbeta CDR3 rearrangement, sequence reads were collapsed and filtered. Productive Simpson clonality was computed per sample as the square root of Simpson's diversity index over productive rearrangements. As stored in TCRdb, this immuneACCESS dataset retains in-frame rearrangements with V and J assigned. A fraction of the clones does not appear; measured against another copy, unresolved V genes explain less than half of the discrepancy, and the remainder lacks a known reason. The V and J calls and clone size are taken from that table; D and trimming were inferred from the DNA. The table for this sample lists some 46,000 clones; roughly 73% of them were counted only once. The ten biggest clones cover roughly 61% of the sample.

Collaborating institutions collected whole blood in K2EDTA tubes following their own protocols. For TCRbeta analysis, collaborators shipped samples as frozen whole blood, isolated PBMCs, or DNA extracted from either of those sample types. Overall study results and their limits: The amount of clinical and demographic metadata varied by source and participant and was provided uncurated.

The material sequenced was peripheral blood. This receptor was obtained from an elderly man with acute or convalescent COVID-19.

The CDR3 sequence is CARVRSRLTEAFF. The DNA is TGTGCCAGAGTCAGGTCACGGCTTACTGAAGCTTTCTTT. The sequence joins TRBV19 to TRBJ1-1, with no confidently assigned D gene. From the germline V gene (reference sequence), CDR1 is LNHDA and CDR2 is SQIVND. V sheds 9 bases and J sheds 5 bases, leaving 16 bases between their ends. From the cysteine through the phenylalanine, the CDR3 covers 13 amino acids. The read is trimmed to its CDR3 DNA, 39 bases read in frame from base 1.